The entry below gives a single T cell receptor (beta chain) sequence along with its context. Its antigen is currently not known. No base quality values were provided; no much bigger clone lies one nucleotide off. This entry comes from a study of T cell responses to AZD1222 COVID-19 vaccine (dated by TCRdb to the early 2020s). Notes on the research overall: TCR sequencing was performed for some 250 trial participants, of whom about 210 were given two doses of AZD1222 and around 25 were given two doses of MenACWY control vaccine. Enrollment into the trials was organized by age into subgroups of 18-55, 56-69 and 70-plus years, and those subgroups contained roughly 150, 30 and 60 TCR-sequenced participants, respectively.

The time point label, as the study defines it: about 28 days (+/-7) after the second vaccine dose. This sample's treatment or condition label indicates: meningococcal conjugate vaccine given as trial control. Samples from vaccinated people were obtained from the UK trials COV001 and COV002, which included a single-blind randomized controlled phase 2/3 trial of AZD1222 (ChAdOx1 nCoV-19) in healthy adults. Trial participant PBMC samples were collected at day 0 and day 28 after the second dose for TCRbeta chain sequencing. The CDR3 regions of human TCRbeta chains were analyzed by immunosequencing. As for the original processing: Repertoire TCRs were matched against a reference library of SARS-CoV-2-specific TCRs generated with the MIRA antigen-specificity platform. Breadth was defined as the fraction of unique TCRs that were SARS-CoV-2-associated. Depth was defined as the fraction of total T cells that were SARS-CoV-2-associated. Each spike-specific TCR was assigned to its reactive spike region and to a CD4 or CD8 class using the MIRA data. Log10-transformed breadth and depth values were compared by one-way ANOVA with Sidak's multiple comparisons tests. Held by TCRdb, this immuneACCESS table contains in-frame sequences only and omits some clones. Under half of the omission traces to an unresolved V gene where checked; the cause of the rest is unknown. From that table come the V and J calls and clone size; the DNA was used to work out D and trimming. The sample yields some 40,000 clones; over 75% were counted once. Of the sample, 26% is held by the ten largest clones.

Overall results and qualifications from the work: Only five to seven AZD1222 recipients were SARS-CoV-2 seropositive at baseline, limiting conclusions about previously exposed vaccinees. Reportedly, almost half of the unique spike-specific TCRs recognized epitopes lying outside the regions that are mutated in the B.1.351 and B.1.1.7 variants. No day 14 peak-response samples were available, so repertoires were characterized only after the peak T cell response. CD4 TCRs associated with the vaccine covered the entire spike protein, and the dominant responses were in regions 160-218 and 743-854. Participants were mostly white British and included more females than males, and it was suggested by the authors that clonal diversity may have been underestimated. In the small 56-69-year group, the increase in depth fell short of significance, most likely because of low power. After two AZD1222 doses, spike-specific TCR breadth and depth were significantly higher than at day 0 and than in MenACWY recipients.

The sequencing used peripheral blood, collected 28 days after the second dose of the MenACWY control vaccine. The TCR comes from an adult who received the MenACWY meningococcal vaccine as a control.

The DNA is as follows: TGCAGCGTTGAAGTCGGGGCTTCGACCGGGGAGCTGTTTTTT. It codes for CSVEVGASTGELFF. The chain uses TRBV29-1 and TRBJ2-2; the D region may be TRBD1 or TRBD2, each matching 5 bases equally. Per the germline V gene, SQVTM is the CDR1 and ANQGSEA is the CDR2. There are 14 amino acids in the CDR3, from cysteine to phenylalanine inclusive. Here the CDR3 DNA is all that survives: 42 bases in frame from base 1. V and J are truncated by 1 base and 5 bases respectively, leaving an intervening sequence of 11 bases.